Sequencing of this T cell receptor (beta chain) was carried out in a study of CD8 T cells in ankylosing spondylitis. TCRdb itself ran the 5' RACE reads through MiXCR, one entry per CDR3 protein. The sample records about 250,000 distinct CDR3 sequences, approximately 10% being singletons. This clonotype was counted ten times or more. The CDR3 is made up of 16 amino acids. The ends lost 6 bases at V and 4 bases at J; junction bases unmatched: 10. Germline-derived CDR1 and CDR2 are ENHRY and SYGVKD. Specimen: blood, either unsorted or a sorted T cell fraction (not recorded which). This sequence joins TRBV10-3 and TRBJ2-7; 12 nucleotides line up with TRBD2. This sequence originates from a male donor with ankylosing spondylitis or in good health (not recorded which). The CDR3 reads CAISSGLAGTDYEQYF. Written as DNA, the CDR3 is TGTGCCATCAGCTCAGGACTAGCGGGAACCGATTACGAGCAGTACTTC.